The 28 T cell receptor beta chains listed next were all sequenced from one sample in a study of blood T cells in healthy people across ages. Primed by a sample-barcoded 5' primer and a J-beta primer mix, a second PCR proceeded for 7 to 11 cycles. TCRdb re-called the 5' RACE reads with MiXCR, one entry per CDR3 protein. The sample shows approximately 800,000 distinct CDR3 sequences, about 62% of them seen only once. The sequenced sample consisted of blood. These receptors were collected from a man under 40 in good health.

The rearrangement links TRBV5-1 to TRBJ2-1; D call uncertain. This CDR3 has 16 amino acids. The germline V gene has CDR1 SGHRS and CDR2 YFSETQ. V was cut by 1 base and J by 0 bases, with 11 bases left in between. The CDR3 here is CASSLMGISSYNEQFF. The CDR3 DNA follows: TGCGCCAGCAGCTTGATGGGGATTAGCTCCTACAATGAGCAGTTCTTC.

This sequence joins TRBV5-1 and TRBJ2-5, with 13 bases aligning to TRBD2. The V and J ends lost 0 bases and 11 bases, in that order; junction bases with no gene match: 16. The CDR3 runs to 18 residues. CDR1 is SGHRS, CDR2 YFSETQ, per germline. CDR3 region: CASSLAGTSGDPYNEQYF. The CDR3 nucleotides are TGCGCCAGCAGCTTGGCGGGGACTAGCGGGGACCCATACAATGAGCAGTACTTC.

This clonotype has more than one count but fewer than ten. This CDR3 reads CASSYSLSNQPQHF. The CDR3 DNA reads TGTGCCAGCAGTTACTCTTTGAGCAATCAGCCCCAGCATTTT. The chain is built from TRBV6-5 and TRBJ1-5; the D is unclear. This CDR3 spans 14 amino acids. Germline CDR1 and CDR2: MNHEY and SVGAGI. V lost 0 bases and J 1 base, leaving 4 bases between the germline ends.

The CDR3 nucleotides are TGTGCCAGCAGCACCGGGACAGACATCAATCAGCCCCAGCATTTT. It is translated as CASSTGTDINQPQHF. The chain recombines TRBV28 with TRBJ1-5, with 7 bases matching TRBD1. The CDR3 is 15 residues long. CDR1 and CDR2 (germline): MDHEN, SYDVKM. V trimming: 6 bases; J trimming: 3 bases; junction bases outside the gene matches: 8.

CDR3 residues: CASSYSGDDEQYF. CDR3 bases: TGTGCCAGCAGTTACTCGGGGGACGACGAGCAGTACTTC. The rearrangement links TRBV6-2 or TRBV6-3 to TRBJ2-7; D may correspond to TRBD1 or TRBD2 (5 bases each). CDR1 and CDR2 from the germline V gene are MNHEY and SVGEGT. This CDR3 contains 13 residues. V lost 0 bases to trimming and J lost 5 bases, with 8 bases between them.

V is TRBV9 and J is TRBJ2-1; D is ambiguous. CDR1 and CDR2 (germline): SGDLS, YYNGEE. CDR3 length equals 13 residues. Trimming removed 0 bases at V and 8 bases at J, with 9 bases between. In DNA form, the CDR3 reads TGTGCCAGCAGCGTAGCTTCCTTCGATGAGCAGTTCTTC. Translating gives CASSVASFDEQFF.

This clonotype was detected ten times or more. The gene calls are TRBV6-6 and TRBJ1-2; D is unclear. The germline V gene has CDR1 MNHNY and CDR2 SVGAGI (reference sequence). Between the trimmed V and J ends, which lost 4 bases and 8 bases, there was a span of 8 bases. CDR3 size: 11 residues. CDR3 in amino acids: CASSSFSGYTF. In DNA, the CDR3 is TGTGCCAGCAGTTCCTTCTCCGGCTACACCTTC.

This chain's CDR3 is CASSFFFDGPTDTQYF. The CDR3 bases are TGTGCCAGCAGCTTTTTTTTCGACGGGCCGACAGATACGCAGTATTTT. The V gene is TRBV7-9, the J gene TRBJ2-3; D not resolved. Germline CDR1 is SEHNR and CDR2 is FQNEAQ (reference sequence). The CDR3 runs to 16 residues. V lost 3 bases, J lost 3 bases, and 16 bases lay in between.

There are many counts of this clonotype. The chain carries TRBV6-5 and TRBJ2-1, with D possibly TRBD2 on 6 matching bases. The germline gives CDR1 MNHEY, CDR2 SVGAGI. The CDR3 is 15 residues long. V was cut by 2 bases and J by 3 bases, with 11 bases left in between. The CDR3 is CASSYLASYYNEQFF. CDR3 in DNA: TGTGCCAGCAGTTACCTAGCGAGTTACTACAATGAGCAGTTCTTC.

This CDR3 reads CASSHLAVKETQYF. DNA for the CDR3: TGTGCCAGCAGCCACCTGGCCGTGAAGGAGACCCAGTACTTC. This rearrangement joins TRBV6-2 or TRBV6-3 to TRBJ2-5; D remains unclear. The CDR3 is 14 residues long. Germline lookup yields CDR1 MNHEY and CDR2 SVGEGT. V was clipped by 6 bases and J by 5 bases, with 16 bases between them.

The chain joins TRBV6-6 to TRBJ2-7; maybe TRBD2 (5 bases). Trimming stripped 4 bases from V and 5 bases from J, with 9 bases between. This CDR3 comprises 12 residues. Germline V gene data show CDR1 as MNHNY and CDR2 as SVGAGI (reference sequence). CDR3: CASSSDGDEQYF. For the CDR3, the DNA is TGTGCCAGCAGTTCCGACGGGGACGAGCAGTACTTC.

On this clonotype: One junction end does not reproduce the germline sequence, and a read error may be involved. The J gene is TRBJ2-1, the V gene TRBV7-3; 8 nucleotides match TRBD1. CDR3 length equals 15 residues. Germline lookup yields CDR1 SGHTA and CDR2 FQGTGA. The CDR3 bases are TGTGCCGGCAGCTTAACTCGGGTCAGGGGGCATGAGCAGTTCTTC. This codes for CAGSLTRVRGHEQFF. The full variable domain, with the rest looked up from reference TRBV7-3 and TRBJ2-1, is GAGVSQTPSNKVTEKGKYVELRCDPISGHTALYWYRQSLGQGPEFLIYFQGTGAADDSGLPNDRFFAVRPEGSVSTLKIQRTERGDSAVYLCAGSLTRVRGHEQFFGPGTRLTVL.

This chain uses TRBV20-1 with TRBJ2-7; D call uncertain. The germline V gene encodes CDR1 DFQATT and CDR2 SNEGSKA (reference sequence). CDR3 size: 8 residues. Trimming took 6 bases from V and 12 from J, leaving 9 bases between them. This chain's CDR3 is CSARERYF. The DNA for the CDR3 is TGCAGTGCCCGCGAGAGGTACTTC.

This sequence joins TRBV11-2 and TRBJ2-1, with 9 bases that match TRBD2. This CDR3 is 15 amino acids long. Germline CDR1 reads SGHAT; CDR2 reads FQNNGV. J was trimmed by 6 bases and V by 3 bases; bases with no gene match: 6. CDR3 nucleotides: TGTGCCAGCAGCTTGGGAAGCGGGGGGTCCAATGAGCAGTTCTTC. Its translation: CASSLGSGGSNEQFF.

The J gene is TRBJ2-3, the V gene TRBV13; TRBD2 agrees at 11 bases. The length of the CDR3 is 17 residues. With V trimmed by 6 bases and J by 0 bases, 8 bases remained unmatched. Per germline, CDR1 PRHDT and CDR2 FYEKMQ (reference sequence). CDR3 residues: CASSPGTSGTSTDTQYF. In DNA, the CDR3 is TGTGCCAGCAGTCCCGGGACTAGCGGAACTAGCACAGATACGCAGTATTTT.

This clonotype was detected only once. The chain joins TRBV20-1 to TRBJ1-4, with D tentatively TRBD1 (6 bases). The CDR3 runs 16 residues. Trimming removed 0 bases from V and 0 bases from J, with 11 bases in between. Germline values: CDR1 DFQATT, CDR2 SNEGSKA (reference sequence). CDR3 DNA sequence: TGCAGTGCTAGAGATCTCCGGGGGCCAACTAATGAAAAACTGTTTTTT. It yields the protein CSARDLRGPTNEKLFF.

This chain connects TRBV7-9 to TRBJ1-2; a possible D gene is TRBD1 (5 bases). Trimming removed 5 bases at V and 8 bases at J, with 18 bases between. Germline CDR1 SEHNR, CDR2 FQNEAQ (reference sequence). The CDR3 loop spans 14 amino acids. In DNA, the CDR3 is TGTGCCAGCAGCCTCAGGAAAGGGGCAGAAGGCTACACCTTC. Translation gives CASSLRKGAEGYTF. Together with reference TRBV7-9 and TRBJ1-2, the CDR3 gives the full variable domain: DTGVSQNPRHKITKRGQNVTFRCDPISEHNRLYWYRQTLGQGPEFLTYFQNEAQLEKSRLLSDRFSAERPKGSFSTLEIQRTEQGDSAMYLCASSLRKGAEGYTFGSGTRLTVV.

The V and J genes are TRBV5-7 and TRBJ1-2; D is unresolved. TRBV5-7 qualifies as an ORF whose function is uncertain. This CDR3 is built from 17 residues. The ends were cut back, 2 bases at V and 8 bases at J, with 25 bases in the middle. Here the CDR3 DNA reads TGTGCCAGCAGCTTACCCCGGAACCACCCCACTGTCTGGGGCTACACCTTC. Its protein product is CASSLPRNHPTVWGYTF.

J is TRBJ2-1 and V is TRBV20-1; tentatively, D is TRBD1 or TRBD2 (5 bases each). The CDR3 runs to 14 residues. The ends were cut back, 5 bases at V and 9 bases at J, with 20 bases in the middle. Germline CDR1 is DFQATT and CDR2 is SNEGSKA (reference sequence). The CDR3 bases are TGCAGTGCTTCTTCCGGGACCCAAGTCGGTGAGCAGTTCTTC. This translates into CSASSGTQVGEQFF.

The V call is TRBV29-1, the J call TRBJ1-2; the D gene is possibly TRBD1 (5 bases). The CDR3 has 13 residues. Trimming stripped 7 bases from V and 5 bases from J, with 17 bases between. Germline V CDR1 and CDR2: SQVTM, ANQGSEA. The DNA of the CDR3 is TGCAGCGCTACGGGACTCTTTGGTTATGGCTACACCTTC. This gives the protein CSATGLFGYGYTF.

Worth noting for this clonotype: It may be a read error: a sequence one base away is much more abundant. This chain joins TRBV6-6 and TRBJ2-1; D perhaps matches TRBD2 (7 bases). Germline values: CDR1 MNHNY, CDR2 SVGAGI (reference sequence). V lost 6 bases and J lost 8, with 23 bases in between. CDR3 length: 16 amino acids. The chain's CDR3 is CASRGSTGRVGHEQFF. Written as DNA, the CDR3 is TGTGCCAGCAGGGGAAGCACAGGGAGGGTTGGCCATGAGCAGTTCTTC.

CDR3 residues: CASSNRQAPDEQYF. CDR3 DNA: TGCGCCAGCAGCAACCGACAGGCACCCGACGAGCAGTACTTC. The chain uses TRBV5-1 and TRBJ2-7; a weak D match, TRBD1 (6 bases). The ends were cut back, 4 bases at V and 5 bases at J, with 16 bases in the middle. This CDR3 comprises 14 residues. Germline V gives CDR1 SGHRS, CDR2 YFSETQ.

This chain connects TRBV19 to TRBJ1-2; D not certain. The CDR3 extends over 15 amino acids. V was shortened by 5 bases and J by 2 bases, with 15 bases between the two germline ends. Germline V CDR1 and CDR2: LNHDA, SQIVND (reference sequence). The CDR3 here is CASSEPGVLNYGYTF. DNA for the CDR3: TGTGCCAGTAGTGAACCAGGCGTACTAAACTATGGCTACACCTTC.

The rearrangement joins TRBV6-1 to TRBJ2-3; the match to TRBD2 covers 14 bases. From germline, CDR1 is MNHNS and CDR2 SASEGT. Trimming at V came to 5 bases and at J to 9 bases, leaving 10 bases not matched to a gene. The CDR3 is 16 amino acids. Here the CDR3 DNA reads TGTGCCAGCAGTTGGGGGTGGACTAGCGGGGGGTCGACGCAGTATTTT. Translation: CASSWGWTSGGSTQYF.

V gene TRBV27 combines with J gene TRBJ2-2, with 11 bases that match TRBD1. CDR3 length: 15 residues. The V gene end was trimmed by 9 bases and the J gene end by 6 bases; junction bases not matched to a gene: 9. The germline V gene encodes CDR1 MNHEY and CDR2 SMNVEV (reference sequence). Here the CDR3 DNA reads TGTGCCAGTGGTCGGACAGGGGGCTATGCCGGGGAGCTGTTTTTT. It specifies CASGRTGGYAGELFF.

This rearrangement joins TRBV2 to TRBJ1-4, with a possible D match to TRBD1 (5 bases). Germline CDR1 SNHLY, CDR2 FYNNEI. V was trimmed by 1 base and J by 2 bases, leaving 8 bases between them. CDR3 length: 15 amino acids. In DNA form, the CDR3 reads TGTGCCAGCAGTGAAGGGGACGGCACTAATGAAAAACTGTTTTTT. Its translation is CASSEGDGTNEKLFF.

This clonotype occurred once. The V and J genes are TRBV4-2 and TRBJ2-1, with TRBD2 as a possible D gene (5 bases). The length of the CDR3 is 13 residues. Germline V gives CDR1 LGHNA, CDR2 YNFKEQ. Deletions cut 3 bases from V and 3 bases from J, with 6 bases between. In DNA, the CDR3 is TGTGCCAGCAGCCAGCGGGTCTACAATGAGCAGTTCTTC. Translating it yields CASSQRVYNEQFF.

The chain uses TRBV20-1 and TRBJ1-1, with a weak D call TRBD1 (5 bases). CDR3 size: 11 residues. The V gene's germline CDR1 is DFQATT and CDR2 SNEGSKA (reference sequence). The CDR3, as DNA: TGCAGGCCGACAGCTAACACTGAAGCTTTCTTT. Its protein is CRPTANTEAFF.